The 29 T cell receptor beta chains below were found in one sample sequenced in a study of CD8 T cells in ankylosing spondylitis. TCRdb reprocessed the 5' RACE reads with MiXCR, giving one entry per CDR3 protein. The table has a few hundred thousand distinct CDR3 sequences, more than 15% seen once. Sequencing was carried out using blood, either unsorted or a sorted T cell fraction (not recorded which). These receptor sequences come from a male donor with ankylosing spondylitis or in good health (not recorded which).

This clonotype occurred a few times. V gene TRBV11-2 combines with J gene TRBJ1-1; D not resolved. Between the trimmed V and J ends, which lost 4 bases and 11 bases, there was a span of 20 bases. Per germline, CDR1 SGHAT and CDR2 FQNNGV. This CDR3 spans 14 amino acids. The CDR3 loop reads CASSSVRVRMRAFF. The DNA of the CDR3 is TGTGCCAGCAGCTCCGTAAGGGTACGAATGCGGGCTTTCTTT. The full variable domain, its missing parts supplied by reference TRBV11-2 and TRBJ1-1, is EAGVAQSPRYKIIEKRQSVAFWCNPISGHATLYWYQQILGQGPKLLIQFQNNGVVDDSQLPKDRFSAERLKGVDSTLKIQPAKLEDSAVYLCASSSVRVRMRAFFGQGTRLTVV.

There are many counts of this clonotype. The chain uses TRBV6-1 and TRBJ2-1; TRBD1 matches at 8 bases. V lost 6 bases and J lost 4; bases outside the gene matches: 5. The germline CDR1 and CDR2 sequences are MNHNS and SASEGT. The CDR3 is 14 amino acids. The DNA of the CDR3 is TGTGCCAGCAGCCCCCGGACAGGGTACAATGAGCAGTTCTTC. Residues: CASSPRTGYNEQFF.

The V and J genes are TRBV7-6 and TRBJ1-1; TRBD1 matches 7 bases. CDR1 and CDR2 (germline): SGHVS, FNYEAQ. The CDR3 runs to 17 residues. V lost 4 bases, J lost 1 base, and 12 bases stayed unmatched. Here the CDR3 reads CASSYTSYDRANTEAFF. The CDR3 coding sequence is TGTGCCAGCAGCTACACAAGCTACGACAGGGCGAACACTGAAGCTTTCTTT. Using reference TRBV7-6 and TRBJ1-1 for the parts outside the CDR3, the full variable domain is GAGVSQSPRYKVTKRGQDVALRCDPISGHVSLYWYRQALGQGPEFLTYFNYEAQQDKSGLPNDRFSAERPEGSISTLTIQRTEQRDSAMYRCASSYTSYDRANTEAFFGQGTRLTVV.

This clonotype showed up just a few times. The CDR3 DNA follows: TGTGCCAGCAGCGACCCCGACAGGGGGGTTGAAGCTTTCTTT. Protein product: CASSDPDRGVEAFF. The chain links TRBV6-2 or TRBV6-3 to TRBJ1-1; 9 bases map to TRBD1. CDR3 length: 14 amino acids. With 6 bases clipped from V and 7 bases from J, the junction kept 9 bases outside the gene matches. Germline V gene sequence: CDR1 MNHEY, CDR2 SVGEGT.

The J gene is TRBJ2-1, the V gene TRBV7-9; the D gene is possibly TRBD2 (6 bases). CDR3 size: 16 residues. Germline V CDR1 and CDR2: SEHNR, FQNEAQ (reference sequence). With 0 bases removed from V and 6 bases from J, the gap between germline ends came to 15 bases. The CDR3 loop reads CASSLAEGGTSNEQFF. CDR3 coding DNA: TGTGCCAGCAGCTTAGCGGAGGGAGGAACAAGCAATGAGCAGTTCTTC.

This clonotype was observed at least ten times. The CDR3 loop reads CASSQDLSGELFF. The CDR3 DNA sequence: TGCGCCAGCAGCCAAGATCTTTCCGGGGAGCTGTTTTTT. The J gene is TRBJ2-2, the V gene TRBV4-1, with D unresolved. CDR3 size: 13 residues. Germline CDR1 MGHRA, CDR2 YSYEKL. V shed 0 bases and J shed 6 bases, with 5 bases lying between them.

This clonotype was observed a few times. The J gene is TRBJ2-2, the V gene TRBV7-8, with D perhaps being TRBD1 or TRBD2 (5 bases each). The V and J ends lost 5 bases and 3 bases respectively, with 16 bases between them. In germline, CDR1 is SGHVS, CDR2 FQNEAQ. The CDR3 has 16 amino acids. CDR3 region: CASSGGAKVDTGELFF. The CDR3 DNA reads TGTGCCAGCAGCGGGGGAGCTAAGGTCGACACCGGGGAGCTGTTTTTT.

Here the CDR3 DNA reads TGCAGCGTTGAAGAGGGGAGCTCCGAGCAGTACTTC. Encoded protein: CSVEEGSSEQYF. The chain employs TRBV29-1 and TRBJ2-7; possibly TRBD2 for D (5 bases). The CDR3 contains 12 residues. V was shortened by 0 bases and J by 6 bases, with 9 bases between the two germline ends. The germline CDR1 and CDR2 sequences are SQVTM and ANQGSEA.

This clonotype came up a few times. The chain couples TRBV20-1 to TRBJ2-7; D is possibly TRBD1 (6 bases). Germline CDR1 DFQATT, CDR2 SNEGSKA (reference sequence). The CDR3 spans 15 residues. V was clipped by 0 bases and J by 2 bases, with 14 bases between them. CDR3 protein: CSARDTPGGTYEQYF. The CDR3 nucleotides are TGCAGTGCTAGAGATACTCCTGGGGGCACCTACGAGCAGTACTTC.

The sample holds a few counts of this clonotype. This chain uses TRBV5-6 with TRBJ2-1, with TRBD2 identical over 11 bases. The CDR3 is 16 amino acids. With 4 bases clipped from V and 4 bases from J, the junction kept 7 bases outside the gene matches. CDR1 is SGHDT, CDR2 YYEEEE, per germline. CDR3 loop: CASSARLAGLYNEQFF. CDR3 DNA sequence: TGTGCCAGCAGCGCCCGACTAGCGGGATTGTACAATGAGCAGTTCTTC. Full variable domain (remainder filled in from reference TRBV5-6 and TRBJ2-1): DAGVTQSPTHLIKTRGQQVTLRCSPKSGHDTVSWYQQALGQGPQFIFQYYEEEERQRGNFPDRFSGHQFPNYSSELNVNALLLGDSALYLCASSARLAGLYNEQFFGPGTRLTVL.

This clonotype was observed a few times. This chain uses TRBV6-2 or TRBV6-3 with TRBJ2-5, with 12 bases fitting TRBD2. V gave up 7 bases and J gave up 1 base; unmatched junction bases: 4. Germline CDR1 MNHEY, CDR2 SVGEGT. The CDR3 has 15 amino acids. The CDR3 region has the DNA TGTGCCAGCACTGGACTAGCGGGGCTCCAAGAGACCCAGTACTTC. Translating it yields CASTGLAGLQETQYF.

V usage is TRBV6-2 or TRBV6-3 and J usage is TRBJ2-1; D unresolved. V was clipped by 6 bases and J by 1 base, with 10 bases between them. CDR1 MNHEY and CDR2 SVGEGT come from the germline V gene. The CDR3 is 14 amino acids. This CDR3 reads CASRSLTSYNEQFF. Here the CDR3 DNA reads TGTGCCAGCAGAAGTTTAACGTCCTACAATGAGCAGTTCTTC.

This chain joins TRBV2 and TRBJ2-1; 11 bases fit TRBD2. The CDR3 sequence is 14 residues long. CDR1 and CDR2 from the germline V gene are SNHLY and FYNNEI. The V gene end was trimmed by 7 bases and the J gene end by 4 bases; junction bases not matched to a gene: 3. As DNA, the CDR3 is TGTGCCAGCAATAGCGGGGGGGGGTACAATGAGCAGTTCTTC. Its translation is CASNSGGGYNEQFF.

This clonotype was counted many times. J is TRBJ2-2 and V is TRBV12-3 or TRBV12-4; D is undetermined. Between the trimmed V and J ends, which lost 2 bases and 1 base, there was a span of 8 bases. This CDR3 has 15 residues. The CDR3 sequence: CASSLFQMNTGELFF. CDR3 DNA sequence: TGTGCCAGCAGTTTATTCCAAATGAACACCGGGGAGCTGTTTTTT.

The chain links TRBV9 to TRBJ2-6, with D possibly being TRBD1 or TRBD2 (5 bases each). The CDR3 extends over 17 amino acids. Germline V lookup: CDR1 SGDLS, CDR2 YYNGEE. V was trimmed by 3 bases and J by 1 base, leaving 14 bases between them. CDR3 region: CASSASRDGSGANVLTF. The CDR3 coding sequence is TGTGCCAGCAGCGCCTCTAGGGACGGATCTGGGGCCAACGTCCTGACTTTC.

This clonotype has a handful of counts. The genes are TRBV27 and TRBJ1-5; possible D gene TRBD1, 5 bases. The germline V gene encodes CDR1 MNHEY and CDR2 SMNVEV (reference sequence). V was cut by 0 bases and J by 1 base, with 7 bases left in between. This CDR3 has 15 residues. CDR3 amino acids: CASSLSRGSNQPQHF. The CDR3 DNA reads as TGTGCCAGCAGTTTATCACGGGGGAGCAATCAGCCCCAGCATTTT.

This clonotype has just a few counts. The V call is TRBV12-3 or TRBV12-4, the J call TRBJ2-3; D gene uncertain. The CDR3 is 14 residues long. Trimming shortened V by 3 bases and J by 2 bases, and 9 bases separated the two germline ends. CDR3 in DNA: TGTGCCAGCAGTTTTGTGGGATCCACAGATACGCAGTATTTT. Translated: CASSFVGSTDTQYF.

The CDR3: CSVEVGGDGYTF. The CDR3 DNA sequence: TGCAGCGTTGAAGTGGGAGGGGATGGCTACACCTTC. The chain links TRBV29-1 to TRBJ1-2; a possible D gene is TRBD1 (5 bases). Germline V gives CDR1 SQVTM, CDR2 ANQGSEA. CDR3 length equals 12 residues. Trimming took off 1 base at V and 6 bases at J, with 9 bases between the two ends.

The rearrangement links TRBV29-1 to TRBJ2-1, with 7 bases lining up with TRBD2. This CDR3 comprises 15 residues. Losses at the gene ends were 5 bases for V and 4 bases for J; bases not matched to a gene: 11. CDR1 and CDR2 (germline): SQVTM, ANQGSEA. The CDR3 region is CSVLLSAGEYNEQFF. CDR3 nucleotides: TGCAGCGTTTTGTTGTCGGCGGGGGAATACAATGAGCAGTTCTTC.

This clonotype was recorded many times. The chain links TRBV12-3 or TRBV12-4 to TRBJ2-1; the D gene is possibly TRBD1 (5 bases). V was cut by 4 bases and J by 1 base, with 11 bases left in between. The CDR3 covers 15 residues. This CDR3 is CASSSQALSYNEQFF. The DNA of the CDR3 is TGTGCCAGCAGTTCACAGGCCCTGTCCTACAATGAGCAGTTCTTC.

This clonotype was seen more than once but under ten times. The rearrangement joins TRBV14 to TRBJ2-1; unclear D gene. V was trimmed by 0 bases and J by 4 bases, leaving 10 bases between them. The V gene's germline CDR1 is SGHDN and CDR2 FVKESK. The CDR3 extends over 15 amino acids. As DNA, the CDR3 is TGTGCCAGCAGCCAAGAATTAACACCTTACAATGAGCAGTTCTTC. Its translation is CASSQELTPYNEQFF. Full variable domain (rest looked up from reference TRBV14 and TRBJ2-1): EAGVTQFPSHSVIEKGQTVTLRCDPISGHDNLYWYRRVMGKEIKFLLHFVKESKQDESGMPNNRFLAERTGGTYSTLKVQPAELEDSGVYFCASSQELTPYNEQFFGPGTRLTVL.

The genes are TRBV10-3 and TRBJ2-3; 11 positions agree with TRBD2. CDR1 ENHRY and CDR2 SYGVKD come from the germline V gene. This CDR3 region has 17 residues. V lost 6 bases to trimming and J lost 8 bases; unmatched junction nucleotides: 16. In DNA, the CDR3 is TGTGCCATCAGCCCCCTCCTGACTAGCGGGGACTTTGCTACGCAGTATTTT. Residues: CAISPLLTSGDFATQYF.

This clonotype was seen at least ten times. The genes are TRBV24-1 and TRBJ2-7, with D possibly matching TRBD2 (5 bases). The CDR3 has 13 amino acids. Trimming left V 10 bases short and J 4 bases short, with 16 bases between. Germline CDR1 KGHDR, CDR2 SFDVKD. The CDR3 nucleotides are TGTGCCACGCTGCATGGGAGAGGATACGAGCAGTACTTC. Its protein is CATLHGRGYEQYF.

This clonotype occurred many times. The V call is TRBV7-6, the J call TRBJ2-7; D possibly corresponds to TRBD1 (5 bases). V was trimmed by 0 bases and J by 2 bases, leaving 8 bases between them. The CDR3 sequence is 14 residues long. Germline V gives CDR1 SGHVS, CDR2 FNYEAQ. The CDR3 sequence: CASSLASTAYEQYF. For the CDR3, the DNA is TGTGCCAGCAGCTTAGCGTCGACAGCCTACGAGCAGTACTTC.

In its sample, this clonotype was seen a few times. This chain links TRBV18 with TRBJ1-2; tentative D call: TRBD1 (6 bases). V dropped 5 bases and J dropped 4 bases, with 14 bases sitting between them. The CDR3 loop spans 14 amino acids. Germline CDR1 is KGHSH and CDR2 is LQKENI. The DNA of the CDR3 is TGTGCCAGCTCAGGCCGGGACATTGGCTATGGCTACACCTTC. Amino acid sequence: CASSGRDIGYGYTF.

This chain joins TRBV29-1 and TRBJ2-1; D possibly corresponds to TRBD2 (6 bases). CDR3 size: 15 residues. V was pared by 1 base and J by 0 bases, with 10 bases between. Germline V gene sequence: CDR1 SQVTM, CDR2 ANQGSEA. The CDR3 spells CSVEGGDLSYNEQFF. In DNA form, the CDR3 reads TGCAGCGTTGAAGGCGGGGACCTCTCCTACAATGAGCAGTTCTTC.

This clonotype showed up many times. This sequence joins TRBV6-5 and TRBJ1-1; D unclear. Germline V gives CDR1 MNHEY, CDR2 SVGAGI. V lost 2 bases to trimming and J lost 2 bases, with 9 bases between them. This CDR3 comprises 14 residues. CDR3 coding DNA: TGTGCCAGCAGTTACACATCAAGTAACACTGAAGCTTTCTTT. Protein sequence: CASSYTSSNTEAFF.

This sequence joins TRBV20-1 and TRBJ2-1; D perhaps matches TRBD2 (6 bases). The CDR3 is 16 residues long. CDR1 is DFQATT, CDR2 SNEGSKA, per germline (reference sequence). Trimming removed 2 bases at V and 0 bases at J, with 14 bases between. CDR3: CSARRLDSSSYNEQFF. The DNA for the CDR3 is TGCAGTGCTAGACGACTAGACTCGAGCTCCTACAATGAGCAGTTCTTC.

This clonotype was counted only a few times. The V call is TRBV5-1, the J call TRBJ2-2; 7 bases align to TRBD1. Trimming removed 3 bases from V and 5 bases from J; junction bases left unmatched: 4. This CDR3 contains 14 residues. The germline CDR1 and CDR2 sequences are SGHRS and YFSETQ. The CDR3 region is CASSSDRRTGELFF. In DNA form, the CDR3 reads TGCGCCAGCAGCTCGGACAGGCGGACCGGGGAGCTGTTTTTT.